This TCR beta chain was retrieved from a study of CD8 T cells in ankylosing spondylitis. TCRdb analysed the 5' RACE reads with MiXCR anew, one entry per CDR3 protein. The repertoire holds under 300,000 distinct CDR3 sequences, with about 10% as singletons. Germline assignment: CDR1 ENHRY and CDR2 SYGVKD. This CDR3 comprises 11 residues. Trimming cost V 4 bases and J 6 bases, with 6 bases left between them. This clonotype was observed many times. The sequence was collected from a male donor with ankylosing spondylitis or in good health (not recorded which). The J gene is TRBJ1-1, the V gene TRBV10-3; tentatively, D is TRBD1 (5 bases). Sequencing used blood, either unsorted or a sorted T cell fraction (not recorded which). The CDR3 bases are TGTGCCATCAGTGGGGGGGCTGAAGCTTTCTTT. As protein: CAISGGAEAFF.